Each of the 7 T cell receptor beta chains below was sequenced from the same sample in a study of monozygotic twins with inflammatory bowel disease. TCRdb reanalyzed the 5' RACE reads, giving one entry per CDR3 protein sequence and no DNA. This table lists over 200,000 distinct CDR3 sequences. Sequenced sample: blood. These TCRs come from a human donor with ulcerative colitis or Crohn's disease, or a healthy co-twin of an affected twin (not recorded which).

V is TRBV2 and J is TRBJ1-1; the D call from TCRdb, TRBD1, cannot be confirmed without DNA. The V gene's germline CDR1 is SNHLY and CDR2 FYNNEI. The CDR3 totals 16 residues. This CDR3 reads CASRRGGGWGVTEAFF. The whole variable domain, remainder taken from reference TRBV2 and TRBJ1-1, is EPEVTQTPSHQVTQMGQEVILRCVPISNHLYFYWYRQILGQKVEFLVSFYNNEISEKSEIFDDQFSVERPDGSNFTLKIRSTKLEDSAMYFCASRRGGGWGVTEAFFGQGTRLTVV.

The V call is TRBV5-1, the J call TRBJ2-7. The V gene's germline CDR1 is SGHRS and CDR2 YFSETQ. The CDR3 spans 14 residues. The CDR3 here is CASSLAGDSYEQYF.

The chain couples TRBV25-1 to TRBJ1-1. Germline CDR1 MGHDK, CDR2 SYGVNS. The CDR3 covers 13 residues. This CDR3 is CASSEAGNTEAFF.

J is TRBJ2-1 and V is TRBV24-1; TCRdb designates TRBD1, a call that cannot be tested without DNA. The CDR3 totals 15 residues. In germline, CDR1 is KGHDR, CDR2 SFDVKD. The CDR3 loop reads CASQGGGSSYNEQFF.

The chain uses TRBV29-1 and TRBJ2-3; the D call of TRBD1 rests on TCRdb alone, since no DNA is present to check it. The germline CDR1 and CDR2 sequences are SQVTM and ANQGSEA. This CDR3 is 14 amino acids long. The CDR3 here is CSVIGTGVPDTQYF.

This sequence joins TRBV29-1 and TRBJ1-2. Germline CDR1 reads SQVTM; CDR2 reads ANQGSEA. The CDR3 spans 13 residues. CDR3: CSVGPQGNYGYTF.

The chain recombines TRBV7-9 with TRBJ2-5; TCRdb names TRBD2, which stays unverified in the absence of DNA. This CDR3 spans 16 amino acids. Germline-derived CDR1 and CDR2 are SEHNR and FQNEAQ (reference sequence). CDR3 amino acids: CASSLELAGVQETQYF. Full variable domain (missing parts from reference TRBV7-9 and TRBJ2-5): DTGVSQNPRHKITKRGQNVTFRCDPISEHNRLYWYRQTLGQGPEFLTYFQNEAQLEKSRLLSDRFSAERPKGSFSTLEIQRTEQGDSAMYLCASSLELAGVQETQYFGPGTRLLVL.